The 7 T cell receptor beta chains given below trace back to one sample, sequenced in a study of blood T cell repertoires in COVID-19. Libraries were prepared by immunoSEQ multiplex PCR; TCRdb keeps only in-frame clonotypes and omits some of them. The sample comprises approximately 70,000 clones, roughly 90% of which are singletons, and around 2.6% rests with the top ten. Sequenced material: peripheral blood. These receptors were collected from a man in his fifties or sixties with COVID-19, enrolled during active disease.

The chain uses TRBV13 and TRBJ1-6; possibly TRBD1 for D (5 bases). The germline CDR1 and CDR2 sequences are PRHDT and FYEKMQ (reference sequence). This CDR3 region has 14 residues. V lost 0 bases to trimming and J lost 6 bases, with 6 bases between them. CDR3 residues: CASSLGGGNSPLHF. CDR3 DNA: TGTGCCAGCAGCTTAGGCGGGGGTAATTCACCCCTCCACTTT.

This chain joins TRBV7-2 and TRBJ2-3; D gene uncertain. CDR3 size: 11 residues. The V gene's germline CDR1 is SGHTA and CDR2 FQGNSA. V was shortened by 6 bases and J by 7 bases, with 8 bases between the two germline ends. The CDR3 loop is CASSRLNTQYF. As DNA, the CDR3 is TGTGCCAGCAGTCGACTCAATACGCAGTATTTT.

V gene TRBV7-2 combines with J gene TRBJ2-3; D remains unclear. The V gene lost 4 bases and the J gene lost 5 bases, with 4 bases spanning the gap. The V gene's germline CDR1 is SGHTA and CDR2 FQGNSA. This CDR3 has 11 residues. CDR3 protein: CASSSVDTQYF. The CDR3 DNA is TGTGCCAGCAGCTCTGTAGATACGCAGTATTTT.

The CDR3 reads CASSRKRAGVGTGELFF. The CDR3 nucleotides are TGTGCCAGCAGCCGTAAACGGGCGGGAGTCGGCACCGGGGAGCTGTTTTTT. The chain carries TRBV13 and TRBJ2-2; TRBD2 agrees at 7 bases. After removal of 5 bases from V and 4 bases from J, the junction contained 13 bases not matched to a gene. Germline assignment: CDR1 PRHDT and CDR2 FYEKMQ (reference sequence). CDR3 length equals 17 residues.

The table lists this clone with a count of one. V gene TRBV18 combines with J gene TRBJ1-5; 8 nucleotides agree with TRBD1. V trimming: 3 bases; J trimming: 5 bases; junction bases outside the gene matches: 6. CDR1 is KGHSH and CDR2 is LQKENI in the germline V gene. The CDR3 totals 15 residues. Here the CDR3 DNA reads TGTGCCAGCTCACCGCAGGGGGCGCGGGATCAGCCCCAGCATTTT. This sequence encodes CASSPQGARDQPQHF.

The DNA for the CDR3 is TGTGCCAGCAGTTACACCCAGGGACAGACCTACGAGCAGTACGTC. Translated: CASSYTQGQTYEQYV. The chain recombines TRBV6-2 or TRBV6-3 with TRBJ2-7; TRBD1 matches 7 bases. Germline lookup yields CDR1 MNHEY and CDR2 SVGEGT. This CDR3 contains 15 residues. Trimming took 2 bases from V and 2 from J; bases not matched to a gene: 6.

The V call is TRBV2, the J call TRBJ1-2; a possible D gene is TRBD1 (6 bases). V was cut by 3 bases and J by 8 bases, with 16 bases left in between. Per germline, CDR1 SNHLY and CDR2 FYNNEI. This CDR3 spans 14 amino acids. The CDR3 reads CASSDTGEGGGYTF. In DNA form, the CDR3 reads TGTGCCAGCAGTGACACCGGGGAGGGGGGCGGCTACACCTTC.